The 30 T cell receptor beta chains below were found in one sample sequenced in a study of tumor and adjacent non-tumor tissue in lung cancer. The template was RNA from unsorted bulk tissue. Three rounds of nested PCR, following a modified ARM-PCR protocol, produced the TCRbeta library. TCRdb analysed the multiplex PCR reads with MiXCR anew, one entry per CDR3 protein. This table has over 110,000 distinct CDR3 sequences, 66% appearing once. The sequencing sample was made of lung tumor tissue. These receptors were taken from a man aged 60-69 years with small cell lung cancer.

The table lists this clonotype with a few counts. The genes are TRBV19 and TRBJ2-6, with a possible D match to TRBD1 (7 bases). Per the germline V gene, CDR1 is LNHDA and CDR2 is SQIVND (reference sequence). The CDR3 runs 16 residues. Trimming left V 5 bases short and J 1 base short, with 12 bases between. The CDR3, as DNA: TGTGCCAGTAGTTACAGGGGAGGATCTGGGGCCAACGTCCTGACTTTC. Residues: CASSYRGGSGANVLTF.

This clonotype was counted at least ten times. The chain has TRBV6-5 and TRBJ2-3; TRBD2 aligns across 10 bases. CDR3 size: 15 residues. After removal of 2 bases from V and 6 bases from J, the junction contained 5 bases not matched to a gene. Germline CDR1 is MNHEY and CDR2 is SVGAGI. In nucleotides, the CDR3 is TGTGCCAGCAGTTACCCTAGCGGGAGACAGGATACGCAGTATTTT. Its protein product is CASSYPSGRQDTQYF.

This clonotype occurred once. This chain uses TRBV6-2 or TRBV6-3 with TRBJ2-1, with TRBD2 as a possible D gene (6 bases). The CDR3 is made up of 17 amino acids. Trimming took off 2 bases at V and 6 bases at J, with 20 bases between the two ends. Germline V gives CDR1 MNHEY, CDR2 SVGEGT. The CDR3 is CASSYPQAGSPCNEQFF. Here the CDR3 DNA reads TGTGCCAGCAGTTACCCACAAGCGGGTAGCCCCTGCAATGAGCAGTTCTTC.

Here the CDR3 DNA reads TGCAGTGCAAACGGACTAGCGGGAGTTGGTGAGGCCCAGTACTTC. It codes for CSANGLAGVGEAQYF. The genes are TRBV20-1 and TRBJ2-5; 13 bases are shared with TRBD2. Trimming cost V 6 bases and J 9 bases; bases outside gene matches: 13. The length of the CDR3 is 15 residues. CDR1 is DFQATT and CDR2 is SNEGSKA in the germline V gene (reference sequence).

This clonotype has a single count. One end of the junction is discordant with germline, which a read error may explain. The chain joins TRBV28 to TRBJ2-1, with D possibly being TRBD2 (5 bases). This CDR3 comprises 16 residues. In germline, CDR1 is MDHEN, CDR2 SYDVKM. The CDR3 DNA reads TGTGTCAGCAGTTTATTGTCTAGCCTGTCCTACAATGAGCCGTTCTTC. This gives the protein CVSSLLSSLSYNEPFF. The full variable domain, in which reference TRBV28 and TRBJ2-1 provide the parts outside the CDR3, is DVKVTQSSRYLVKRTGEKVFLECVQDMDHENMFWYRQDPGLGLRLIYFSYDVKMKEKGDIPEGYSVSREKKERFSLILESASTNQTSMYLCVSSLLSSLSYNEPFFGPGTRLTVL.

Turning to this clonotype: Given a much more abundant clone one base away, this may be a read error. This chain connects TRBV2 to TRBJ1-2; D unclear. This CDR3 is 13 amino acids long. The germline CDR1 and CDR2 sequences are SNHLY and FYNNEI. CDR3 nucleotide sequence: TGTGCCATCAGTGATGGGCACCTCTATGGCTACACCTTC. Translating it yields CAISDGHLYGYTF.

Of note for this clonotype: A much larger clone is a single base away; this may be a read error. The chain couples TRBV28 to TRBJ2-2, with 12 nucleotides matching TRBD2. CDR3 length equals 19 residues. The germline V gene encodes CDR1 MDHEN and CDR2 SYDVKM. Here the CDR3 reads CASSSLGRLAGARTVELFF. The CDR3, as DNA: TGTGCCAGCAGTTCTTTAGGAAGACTAGCGGGAGCTCGAACCGTGGAGCTGTTTTTT.

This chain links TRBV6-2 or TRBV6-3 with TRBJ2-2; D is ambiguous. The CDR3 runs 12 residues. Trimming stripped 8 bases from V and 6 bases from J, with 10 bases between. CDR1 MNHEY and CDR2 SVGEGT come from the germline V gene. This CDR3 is CASCSLAGELFF. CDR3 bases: TGTGCCAGCTGTTCACTGGCCGGGGAGCTGTTTTTT.

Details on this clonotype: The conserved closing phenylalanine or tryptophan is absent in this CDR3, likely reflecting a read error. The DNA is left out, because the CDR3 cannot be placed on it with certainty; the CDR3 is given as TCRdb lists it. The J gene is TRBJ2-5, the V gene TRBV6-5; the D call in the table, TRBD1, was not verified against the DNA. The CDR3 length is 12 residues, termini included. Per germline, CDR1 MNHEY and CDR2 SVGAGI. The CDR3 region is CASRSPGETQNI.

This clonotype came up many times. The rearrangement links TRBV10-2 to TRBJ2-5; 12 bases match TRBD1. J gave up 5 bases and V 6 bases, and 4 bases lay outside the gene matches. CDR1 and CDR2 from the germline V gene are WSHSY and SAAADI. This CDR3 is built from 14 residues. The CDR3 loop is CASSWDRGQETQYF. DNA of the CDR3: TGCGCCAGCAGCTGGGACAGGGGGCAGGAGACCCAGTACTTC.

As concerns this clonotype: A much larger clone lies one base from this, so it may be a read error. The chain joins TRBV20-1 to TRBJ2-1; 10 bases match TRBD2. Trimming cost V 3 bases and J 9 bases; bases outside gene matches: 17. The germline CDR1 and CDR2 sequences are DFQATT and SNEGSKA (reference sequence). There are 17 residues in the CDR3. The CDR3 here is CSASRTSGPGRLGEQFF. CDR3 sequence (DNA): TGCAGTGCTAGTCGGACTAGCGGTCCCGGGAGGTTGGGTGAGCAGTTCTTC.

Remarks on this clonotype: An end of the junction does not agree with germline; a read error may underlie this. As DNA, the CDR3 is TGTGCCAGCAGCTTAGGTTCGGACCCAACCTACGAGCACTACTTC. Protein product: CASSLGSDPTYEHYF. V gene TRBV11-2 combines with J gene TRBJ2-7; D unresolved. Germline CDR1 and CDR2: SGHAT and FQNNGV. The CDR3 contains 15 residues. The full variable domain, completed using reference TRBV11-2 and TRBJ2-7, is EAGVAQSPRYKIIEKRQSVAFWCNPISGHATLYWYQQILGQGPKLLIQFQNNGVVDDSQLPKDRFSAERLKGVDSTLKIQPAKLEDSAVYLCASSLGSDPTYEHYFGPGTRLTVT.

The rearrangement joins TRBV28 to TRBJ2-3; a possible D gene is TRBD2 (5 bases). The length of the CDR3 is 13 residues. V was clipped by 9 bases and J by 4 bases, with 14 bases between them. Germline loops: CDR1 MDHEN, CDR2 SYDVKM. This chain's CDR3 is CASSEGSPDTQYF. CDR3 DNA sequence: TGTGCCAGTTCTGAAGGGAGTCCAGATACGCAGTATTTT.

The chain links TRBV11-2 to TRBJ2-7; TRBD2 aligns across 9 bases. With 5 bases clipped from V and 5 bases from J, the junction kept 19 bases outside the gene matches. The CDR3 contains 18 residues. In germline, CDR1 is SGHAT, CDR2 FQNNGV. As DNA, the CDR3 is TGTGCCAGCAGCGGGACTAGCAGGAGGACCGTCGTGTTGGACGAGCAGTACGTC. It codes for CASSGTSRRTVVLDEQYV.

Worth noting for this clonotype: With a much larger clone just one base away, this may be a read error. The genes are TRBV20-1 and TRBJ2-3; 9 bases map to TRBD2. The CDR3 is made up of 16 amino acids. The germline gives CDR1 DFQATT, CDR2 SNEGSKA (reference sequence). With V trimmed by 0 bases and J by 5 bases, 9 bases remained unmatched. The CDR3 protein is CSARDLAGVGKDTQYF. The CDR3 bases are TGCAGTGCTAGAGATTTAGCGGGAGTGGGAAAAGATACGCAGTATTTT.

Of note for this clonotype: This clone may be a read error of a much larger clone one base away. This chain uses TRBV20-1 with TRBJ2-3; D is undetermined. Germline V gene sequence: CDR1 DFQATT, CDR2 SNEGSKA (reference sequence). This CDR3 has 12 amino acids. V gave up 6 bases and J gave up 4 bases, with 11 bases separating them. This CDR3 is CSAPSSSDTQYF. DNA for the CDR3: TGCAGTGCGCCCTCTTCCTCAGATACGCAGTATTTT.

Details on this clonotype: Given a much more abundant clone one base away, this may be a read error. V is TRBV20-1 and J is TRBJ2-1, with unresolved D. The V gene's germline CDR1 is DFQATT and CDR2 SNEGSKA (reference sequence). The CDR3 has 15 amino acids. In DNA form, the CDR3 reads TGCAGTGCTAGAGAGCTTGGTAGCTCCTACAATGAGCAGTTATTC. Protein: CSARELGSSYNEQLF.

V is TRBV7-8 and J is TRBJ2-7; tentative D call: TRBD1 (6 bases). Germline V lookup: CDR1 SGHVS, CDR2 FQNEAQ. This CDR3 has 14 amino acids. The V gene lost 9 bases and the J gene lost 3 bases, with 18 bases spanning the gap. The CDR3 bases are TGTGCCAGAAGCCTAGATACAGGGATCTACGAGCAGTACGTC. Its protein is CARSLDTGIYEQYV.

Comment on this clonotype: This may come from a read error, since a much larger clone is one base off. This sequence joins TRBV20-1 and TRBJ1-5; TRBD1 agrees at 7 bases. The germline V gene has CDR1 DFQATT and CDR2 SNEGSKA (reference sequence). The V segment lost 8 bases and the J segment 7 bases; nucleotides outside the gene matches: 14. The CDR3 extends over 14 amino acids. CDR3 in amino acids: CSTRDRASEQPQHF. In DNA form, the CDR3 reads TGCAGTACTCGCGACAGGGCTAGTGAACAGCCCCAGCATTTT.

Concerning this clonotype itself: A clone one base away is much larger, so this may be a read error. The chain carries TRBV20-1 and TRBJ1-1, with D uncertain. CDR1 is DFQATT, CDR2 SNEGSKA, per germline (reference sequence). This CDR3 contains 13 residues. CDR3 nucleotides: TGCAGTGCTGGCCGTGACCCCGTCACTGAAGTTTTCTTT. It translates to CSAGRDPVTEVFF.

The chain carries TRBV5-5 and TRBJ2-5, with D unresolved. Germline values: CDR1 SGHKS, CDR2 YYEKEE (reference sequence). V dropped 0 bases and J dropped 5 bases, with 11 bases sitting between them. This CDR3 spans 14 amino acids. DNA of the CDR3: TGTGCCAGCAGCTTGGGTTTCGTGTGGGAGACCCAGTACTTC. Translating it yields CASSLGFVWETQYF. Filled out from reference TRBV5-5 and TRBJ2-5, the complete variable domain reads DAGVTQSPTHLIKTRGQQVTLRCSPISGHKSVSWYQQVLGQGPQFIFQYYEKEERGRGNFPDRFSARQFPNYSSELNVNALLLGDSALYLCASSLGFVWETQYFGPGTRLLVL.

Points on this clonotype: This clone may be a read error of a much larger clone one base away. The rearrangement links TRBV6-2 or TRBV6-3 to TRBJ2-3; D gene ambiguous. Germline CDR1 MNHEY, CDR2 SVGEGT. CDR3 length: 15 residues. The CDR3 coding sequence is TGTGCCAGCAGTCACTCGTTTTCGAAAGTAGATACGCAGTATTTT. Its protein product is CASSHSFSKVDTQYF.

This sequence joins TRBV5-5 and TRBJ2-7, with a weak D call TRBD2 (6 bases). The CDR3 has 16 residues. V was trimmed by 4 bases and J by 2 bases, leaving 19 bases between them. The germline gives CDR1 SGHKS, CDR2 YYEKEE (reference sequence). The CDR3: CASSPGAGRITYEQYF. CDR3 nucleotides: TGTGCCAGCAGCCCCGGGGCAGGGAGGATTACCTACGAGCAGTACTTC.

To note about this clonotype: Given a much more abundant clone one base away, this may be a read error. CDR3 loop: CSARELESQYF. The DNA of the CDR3 is TGCAGTGCTAGAGAACTGGAGTCCCAGTACTTC. The chain couples TRBV20-1 to TRBJ2-5, with D uncertain. The ends were cut back, 0 bases at V and 9 bases at J, with 8 bases in the middle. Germline CDR1 DFQATT, CDR2 SNEGSKA (reference sequence). This CDR3 contains 11 residues.

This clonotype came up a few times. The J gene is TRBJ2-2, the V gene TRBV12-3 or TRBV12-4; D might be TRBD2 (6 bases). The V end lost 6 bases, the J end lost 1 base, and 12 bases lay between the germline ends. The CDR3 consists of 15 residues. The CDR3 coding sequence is TGTGCCAGCAGGACTTTGGGAGGGAACACCGGGGAGCTGTTTTTT. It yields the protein CASRTLGGNTGELFF.

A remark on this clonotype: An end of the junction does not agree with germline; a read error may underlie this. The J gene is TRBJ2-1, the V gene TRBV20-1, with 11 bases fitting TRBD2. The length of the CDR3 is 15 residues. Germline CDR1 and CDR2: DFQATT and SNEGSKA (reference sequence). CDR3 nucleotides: TGTAGTGCTAGCGGGAGGATAGGTACCTACAATGAGCGGTTCTTC. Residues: CSASGRIGTYNERFF.

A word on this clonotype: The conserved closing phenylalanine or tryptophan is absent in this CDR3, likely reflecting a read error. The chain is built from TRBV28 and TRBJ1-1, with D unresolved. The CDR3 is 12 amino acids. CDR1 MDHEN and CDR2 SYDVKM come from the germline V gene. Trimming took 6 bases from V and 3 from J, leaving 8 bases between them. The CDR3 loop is CASRILDTEAFI. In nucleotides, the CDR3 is TGTGCCAGCAGGATTTTGGACACTGAAGCTTTCATT.

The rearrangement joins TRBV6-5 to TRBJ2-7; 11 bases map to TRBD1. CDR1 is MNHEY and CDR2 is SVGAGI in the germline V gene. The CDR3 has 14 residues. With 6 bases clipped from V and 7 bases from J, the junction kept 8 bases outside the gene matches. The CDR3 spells CASRPGQGAGEQYF. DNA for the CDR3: TGTGCCAGCAGACCCGGACAGGGGGCAGGTGAGCAGTACTTC.

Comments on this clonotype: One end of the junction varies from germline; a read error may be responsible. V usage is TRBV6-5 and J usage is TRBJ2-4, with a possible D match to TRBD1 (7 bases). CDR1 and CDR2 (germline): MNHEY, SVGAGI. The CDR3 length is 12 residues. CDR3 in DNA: TGTGCCAACAGTACACCAGGGGGGATTCAGTATTTC. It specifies CANSTPGGIQYF.

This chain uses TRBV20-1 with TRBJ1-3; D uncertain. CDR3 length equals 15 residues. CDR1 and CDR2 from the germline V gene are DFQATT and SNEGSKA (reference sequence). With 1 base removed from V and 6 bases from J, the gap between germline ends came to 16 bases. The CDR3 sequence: CSARVKLWVINTIYF. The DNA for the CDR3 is TGCAGTGCTAGAGTTAAGTTATGGGTCATAAACACCATATATTTT.